These T cell receptor beta chains were read from a single sample in a study of OX40 agonist ivuxolimab in advanced cancers. TCRdb keeps only in-frame clones here, not all; method: immunoSEQ multiplex PCR. The sample holds tens of thousands of clones, approximately 94% seen once. The sequencing used CD4+ or CD8+ T cells sorted from blood, collected in a trial of the OX40 agonist ivuxolimab. The receptors were gathered from an adult with an advanced solid tumor such as melanoma, head and neck, liver or kidney cancer. The CDR3 runs from the conserved cysteine through the conserved F or W. A D gene is named only where the DNA matches it firmly. For some rows the clone size is stated as once, few or many, or as a class when expanded; others skip it.

length,J,V,size,D,CDR3,DNA
15,TRBJ2-1,TRBV27,-,-,CASSIVRDLDNEQFF,TGTGCCAGCAGTATCGTCCGGGACCTTGACAATGAGCAGTTCTTC
14,TRBJ2-1,TRBV6-5,-,-,CASSSLAAYNEQFF,TGTGCCAGCAGTTCCTTGGCTGCCTACAATGAGCAGTTCTTC
15,TRBJ2-7,TRBV6-4,-,TRBD1,CAGSGRQGESSEQYF,TGTGCCGGCAGTGGTAGACAGGGGGAAAGCTCCGAGCAGTACTTC
17,TRBJ1-2,TRBV19,-,-,CASSRTGLSLVNYGYTF,TGTGCCAGTAGTAGGACTGGCCTTTCGCTTGTAAACTATGGCTACACCTTC
12,TRBJ2-1,TRBV5-4,-,-,CASSLPRNEQFF,TGTGCCAGCAGCTTGCCCAGAAATGAGCAGTTCTTC
17,TRBJ1-4,TRBV28,-,-,CASSSPVYGVFGEKLFF,TGTGCCAGCAGTTCTCCAGTATATGGGGTATTCGGCGAAAAACTGTTTTTT
14,TRBJ2-2,TRBV7-9,-,-,CASSLAGDTGELFF,TGTGCCAGCAGCTTAGCCGGTGACACCGGGGAGCTGTTTTTT
15,TRBJ2-7,TRBV5-6,-,-,CASSSLYYNPHEQYF,TGTGCCAGCAGCTCCCTCTACTATAATCCCCACGAGCAGTACTTC
15,TRBJ1-4,TRBV28,-,-,CASSLYDTTNEKLFF,TGTGCCAGCAGTTTATACGACACGACTAATGAAAAACTGTTTTTT
15,TRBJ1-4,TRBV9,few,-,CASSGYSGVEEKLFF,TGTGCCAGCAGCGGTTATTCAGGGGTAGAGGAAAAACTGTTTTTT
16,TRBJ1-2,TRBV2,-,-,CASSEAATGANYGYTF,TGTGCCAGCAGTGAAGCGGCGACAGGAGCTAACTATGGCTACACCTTC
13,TRBJ2-7,TRBV11-2,-,TRBD2,CASSPGTSYEQYF,TGTGCCAGCAGCCCCGGGACTAGCTACGAGCAGTACTTC
13,TRBJ2-5,TRBV7-9,-,-,CASSLNTQETQYF,TGTGCCAGCAGCTTAAACACACAAGAGACCCAGTACTTC
15,TRBJ2-7,TRBV19,-,-,CASSISSDGAYEQYF,TGTGCCAGTAGTATAAGTAGCGACGGAGCCTACGAGCAGTACTTC
15,TRBJ2-3,TRBV7-3,-,-,CASSSLGGSTDTQYF,TGTGCCAGCAGCTCCCTTGGGGGGAGCACAGATACGCAGTATTTT
17,TRBJ2-5,TRBV28,-,TRBD2,CASSSDRLAGGLETQYF,TGTGCCAGCAGTTCGGACCGACTAGCGGGAGGGTTGGAGACCCAGTACTTC
15,TRBJ2-3,TRBV5-6,-,-,CASSLGRTGTDTQYF,TGTGCCAGCAGCTTGGGCCGGACGGGCACAGATACGCAGTATTTT
13,TRBJ1-1,TRBV5-1,-,TRBD1,CASSYRGNTEAFF,TGCGCCAGCAGCTACAGGGGGAACACTGAAGCTTTCTTT
13,TRBJ1-1,TRBV10-1,-,TRBD1,CASSGGQGGFAFF,TGCGCCAGCAGTGGGGGACAGGGAGGATTCGCTTTCTTT
15,TRBJ1-5,TRBV6-1,once,-,CASSEAKLGGQPQHF,TGTGCCAGCAGTGAAGCTAAGTTAGGCGGTCAGCCCCAGCATTTT
12,TRBJ2-1,TRBV19,-,-,CASNVGYNEQFF,TGTGCCAGTAATGTGGGGTACAATGAGCAGTTCTTC
16,TRBJ2-3,TRBV4-2,-,-,CASRQELARGTDTQYF,TGTGCCAGCAGGCAAGAACTAGCCCGCGGCACAGATACGCAGTATTTT
15,TRBJ2-5,TRBV9,-,-,CASSVEGVSQETQYF,TGTGCCAGCAGCGTAGAGGGAGTATCCCAAGAGACCCAGTACTTC
15,TRBJ2-2,TRBV19,-,-,CASSMGTANTGELFF,TGTGCCAGTAGTATGGGCACGGCGAACACCGGGGAGCTGTTTTTT
14,TRBJ2-7,TRBV2,-,TRBD2,CASRGREAAYEQYF,TGTGCCAGCAGAGGTCGGGAGGCCGCCTACGAGCAGTACTTC
14,TRBJ1-1,TRBV27,-,TRBD1,CASTPGGPNTEAFF,TGTGCCAGCACACCAGGGGGCCCCAACACTGAAGCTTTCTTT
17,TRBJ2-1,TRBV19,-,TRBD2,CASSYRLAGAVYNEQFF,TGTGCCAGTAGTTATCGACTAGCGGGGGCCGTGTACAATGAGCAGTTCTTC
15,TRBJ2-7,TRBV15,-,-,CATSSEPRTAYEQYF,TGTGCCACCAGCAGTGAACCACGGACAGCCTACGAGCAGTACTTC
12,TRBJ2-4,TRBV6-1,-,-,CASSGQGNIQYF,TGTGCCAGCAGCGGGCAGGGGAACATTCAGTACTTC
14,TRBJ1-6,TRBV6-5,-,-,CASSFREGGSPLHF,TGTGCCAGCAGTTTTCGGGAGGGAGGATCACCCCTCCACTTT
15,TRBJ2-3,TRBV28,-,-,CASCLGSWGTDTQYF,TGTGCCAGCTGCCTCGGGAGTTGGGGCACAGATACGCAGTATTTT
13,TRBJ1-2,TRBV25-1,-,-,CASSEPGVDGYTF,TGTGCCAGCAGTGAACCAGGGGTTGATGGCTACACCTTC
15,TRBJ2-3,TRBV5-6,-,-,CASSLAGGLGDTQYF,TGTGCCAGCAGCTTGGCCGGAGGATTGGGAGATACGCAGTATTTT
13,TRBJ2-7,TRBV7-9,-,-,CASSPRTVYEQYF,TGTGCCAGCAGCCCCCGGACAGTCTACGAGCAGTACTTC
14,TRBJ2-2,TRBV6-4,-,-,CASSDSAWRRGAVF,TGTGCCAGCAGTGACTCAGCTTGGAGACGGGGAGCTGTTTTT
14,TRBJ2-1,TRBV19,-,-,CASSMVGALNEQFF,TGTGCCAGTAGTATGGTAGGCGCTCTCAATGAGCAGTTCTTC
14,TRBJ1-6,TRBV14,-,-,CASSQDGSLAALHF,TGTGCCAGCAGCCAAGATGGTAGCCTCGCGGCCCTCCACTTT
12,TRBJ2-7,TRBV7-9,-,-,CASSLAAYEQYF,TGTGCCAGCAGCTTAGCGGCCTACGAGCAGTACTTC
15,TRBJ2-1,TRBV2,-,TRBD2,CASNLAGGPYNEQFF,TGTGCCAGCAACCTAGCGGGAGGTCCCTACAATGAGCAGTTCTTC
16,TRBJ1-5,TRBV15,-,-,CATSKYRELSNQPQHF,TGTGCCACCAGCAAATACAGGGAGTTGAGCAATCAGCCCCAGCATTTT
13,TRBJ2-2,TRBV11-2,-,-,CASSSLLTSELFF,TGTGCCAGCAGCTCTCTCCTGACCTCGGAGCTGTTTTTT
12,TRBJ1-6,TRBV9,-,-,CASRQGGSPLHF,TGTGCCAGCAGACAGGGTGGTTCACCCCTCCACTTT
15,TRBJ2-3,TRBV9,once,-,CASSVEGRHTDTQYF,TGTGCCAGCAGCGTAGAGGGACGGCACACAGATACGCAGTATTTT
12,TRBJ2-1,TRBV27,-,-,CASSLLGREQFF,TGTGCCAGCAGTTTATTAGGACGGGAGCAGTTCTTC
13,TRBJ2-7,TRBV6-5,-,TRBD1,CASKQTGVNEQYF,TGTGCCAGCAAACAGACAGGGGTCAACGAGCAGTACTTC
15,TRBJ1-5,TRBV10-3,-,TRBD1,CAISRTGDWNQPQHF,TGTGCCATCAGCAGGACAGGGGATTGGAATCAGCCCCAGCATTTT
15,TRBJ2-1,TRBV7-8,once,TRBD2,CALASGGAASNEQFF,TGTGCCCTCGCTAGCGGGGGGGCCGCCAGCAATGAGCAGTTCTTC
13,TRBJ2-7,TRBV2,-,TRBD1,CAIRDRGTYEQYF,TGTGCCATTCGGGACAGGGGCACCTACGAGCAGTACTTC